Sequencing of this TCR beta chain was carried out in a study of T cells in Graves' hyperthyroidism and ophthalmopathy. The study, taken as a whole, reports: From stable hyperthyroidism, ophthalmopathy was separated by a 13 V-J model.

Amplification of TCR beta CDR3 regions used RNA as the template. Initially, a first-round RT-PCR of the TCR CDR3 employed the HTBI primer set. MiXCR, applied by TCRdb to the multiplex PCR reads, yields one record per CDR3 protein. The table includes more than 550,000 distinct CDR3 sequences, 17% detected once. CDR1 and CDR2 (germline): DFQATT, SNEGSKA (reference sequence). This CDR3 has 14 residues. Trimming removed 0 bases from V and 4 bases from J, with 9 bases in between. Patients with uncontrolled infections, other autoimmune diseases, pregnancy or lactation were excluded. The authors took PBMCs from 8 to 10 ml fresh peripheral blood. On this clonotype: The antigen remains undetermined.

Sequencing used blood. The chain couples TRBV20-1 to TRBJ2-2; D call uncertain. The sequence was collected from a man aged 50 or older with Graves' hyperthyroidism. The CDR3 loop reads CSAREESGTGELFF. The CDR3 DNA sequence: TGCAGTGCTAGAGAGGAGTCGGGCACCGGGGAGCTGTTTTTT.